This T cell receptor beta chain was profiled in a study of blood T cell repertoires in COVID-19 (dated by TCRdb to about 2020). Regarding the complete study: Samples covering the acute and convalescent phases of COVID-19 were provided by collaborators in the United States, Italy and Spain. The material from the prospective study consisted of cDNA or gDNA derived from T cells, B-cell-depleted T cells, or PBMCs. The repertoires were released in a freely available public database intended as a resource for research on the immune response to SARS-CoV-2. Where available, HLA class I and class II types were obtained from metadata supplied by the sample provider rather than from assay-based typing. Deeply sampled blood TCRbeta repertoires from subjects exposed to, actively infected with, or recovered from COVID-19 were included in the dataset. Sample metadata almost always included a de-identified subject ID, COVID-19 status, age in years and sex. The samples were drawn from two sources: the first 160 participants of the ongoing ImmuneRACE study, and some 1,300 subjects contributed by 6 global collaborators.

According to the germline V gene (reference sequence), CDR1 reads LNHDA and CDR2 reads SQIVND. Its CDR3 holds 15 amino acids, cysteine through phenylalanine. CDR3 DNA is the only sequence kept; it has 45 bases, read in frame from the first base. V sheds 6 bases and J sheds 6 bases, leaving 17 bases between their ends. Details on this clone: Its antigen is unknown. Per-base qualities were not stored, and no clone one base away is much larger.

Here is what the overall study found, with its caveats: How much clinical and demographic metadata was included differed by source and by participant, and the metadata was provided uncurated.

TCRbeta CDR3 regions were amplified from genomic DNA using the immunoSEQ Assay, a bias-controlled multiplex PCR. From the authors' description of their analysis: Nucleated cell counts per sample were estimated from amplification of reference gene primers within the assay. Sequence reads were collapsed and filtered to measure the absolute abundance of every unique TCRbeta CDR3 rearrangement. For each sample, productive Simpson clonality was calculated as the square root of Simpson's diversity index over productive rearrangements. Not all clones reach the TCRdb copy of this immuneACCESS table, which keeps in-frame sequences only. Checked studies attribute under half of the gap to unresolved V genes and leave the rest unexplained. V and J calls and clone size are those listed in that table; D and trimming were worked out from the DNA. This sample is represented by about 130,000 clones; about four fifths of them were singletons. The biggest ten clones account for about a sixth of the sample.

Collaborating institutions collected whole blood in K2EDTA tubes following their own protocols. For TCRbeta analysis, collaborators shipped samples in one of three forms: frozen whole blood, isolated PBMCs, or DNA extracted from either of those sample types. The receptor comes from a woman aged 45-59 years with acute or convalescent COVID-19. The sample comprised peripheral blood. The V and J segments used are TRBV19 and TRBJ1-4, with TRBD1 tentatively as D gene (5 bases match). CDR3 reads: CASRDGGGEDEKLFF. The bases read TGTGCCAGTAGGGATGGGGGGGGAGAAGATGAAAAACTGTTTTTT.